The following is a TCR beta chain sequence with its context. Its antigen remains unidentified. The source of the sample is a study of CD8+CD57+ T cells in acquired aplastic anemia. Whole-study context: For CD4+ cells, healthy donors had an average of approximately 9.8 million reads. Study results and limitations: There were some 27 CD8+ CDR3 sequences that occurred in both patients and controls. Between patients and controls, CD8+ Simpson's diversity did not vary significantly.

TCR beta VDJ and CDR3 were profiled, and genomic DNA was the template. TCRdb ran MiXCR on the reads and lists one entry per CDR3 protein. Of around 130,000 distinct CDR3 sequences in the sample, around 48% were seen once. CDR1 LNHNV and CDR2 YYDKDF come from the germline V gene (reference sequence). Between the trimmed V and J ends, which lost 3 bases and 4 bases, there was a span of 4 bases. This CDR3 contains 12 residues. The chain recombines TRBV15 with TRBJ1-5; D not certain. The clonotype originates from a human donor in good health, serving as a control. The sequencing sample was made of sorted CD4+, CD8+, or CD8+CD57+ T cells (not recorded which) from PBMCs. The CDR3 protein is CATSSINQPQHF. CDR3 DNA sequence: TGTGCCACCAGCAGTATTAATCAGCCCCAGCATTTT.